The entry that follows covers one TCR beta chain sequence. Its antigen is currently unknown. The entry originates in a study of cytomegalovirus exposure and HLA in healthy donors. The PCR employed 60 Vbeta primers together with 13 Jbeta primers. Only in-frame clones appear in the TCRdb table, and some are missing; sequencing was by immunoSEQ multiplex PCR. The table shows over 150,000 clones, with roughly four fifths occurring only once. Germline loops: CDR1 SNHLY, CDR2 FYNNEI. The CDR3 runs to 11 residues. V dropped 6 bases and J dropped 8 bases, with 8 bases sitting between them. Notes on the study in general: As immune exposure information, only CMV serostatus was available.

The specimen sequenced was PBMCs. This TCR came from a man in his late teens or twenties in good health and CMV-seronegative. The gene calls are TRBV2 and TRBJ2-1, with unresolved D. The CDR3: CASRRSHEQFF. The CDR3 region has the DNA TGTGCCAGCAGGCGGAGCCATGAGCAGTTCTTC.